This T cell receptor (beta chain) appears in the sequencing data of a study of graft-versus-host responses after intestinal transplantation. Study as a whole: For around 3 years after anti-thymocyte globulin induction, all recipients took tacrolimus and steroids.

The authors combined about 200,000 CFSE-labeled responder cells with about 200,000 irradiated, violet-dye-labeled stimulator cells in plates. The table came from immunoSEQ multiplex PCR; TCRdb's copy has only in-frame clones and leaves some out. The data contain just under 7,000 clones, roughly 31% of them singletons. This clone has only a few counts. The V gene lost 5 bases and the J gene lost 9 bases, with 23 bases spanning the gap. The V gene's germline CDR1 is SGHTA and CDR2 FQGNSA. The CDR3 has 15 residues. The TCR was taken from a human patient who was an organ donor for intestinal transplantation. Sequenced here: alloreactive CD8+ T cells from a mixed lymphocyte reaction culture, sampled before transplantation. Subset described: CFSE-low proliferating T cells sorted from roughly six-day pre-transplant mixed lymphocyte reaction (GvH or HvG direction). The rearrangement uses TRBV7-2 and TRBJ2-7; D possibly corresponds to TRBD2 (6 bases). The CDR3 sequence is CASSQPGLPPLVQYF. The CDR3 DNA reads TGTGCCAGCAGCCAACCGGGACTGCCCCCTTTGGTGCAGTACTTC.